This T cell receptor (beta chain) was profiled in a study of shared clonotypes between healthy human individuals. Study overall: Donor composition was a couple of women and three men, aged 18 to 49. Donors had three CD4 naive, three CD4 memory, two CD8 naive and one CD8 memory plate apiece.

This clone was seen many times. All donors were healthy HIV-negative adults lacking recent acute infections or vaccinations. Method: immunoSEQ multiplex PCR; TCRdb's copy keeps in-frame clones and lacks some. The sample has approximately 980,000 clones; 60% to 85% are singletons. The sequence came from a man aged 18 to 30 in good health. The sample consisted of memory CD4+ T cells sorted from blood. Subset: CD45RA-negative fraction.

Here the CDR3 DNA reads TGCAGCGCCCAGGGGGCTGGCAATCAGCCCCAGCATTTT. Translating it yields CSAQGAGNQPQHF. This rearrangement joins TRBV29-1 to TRBJ1-5; 8 nucleotides agree with TRBD1. CDR3 length equals 13 residues. Germline V gene data show CDR1 as SQVTM and CDR2 as ANQGSEA. V was pared by 7 bases and J by 2 bases, with 4 bases of the junction left unmatched.